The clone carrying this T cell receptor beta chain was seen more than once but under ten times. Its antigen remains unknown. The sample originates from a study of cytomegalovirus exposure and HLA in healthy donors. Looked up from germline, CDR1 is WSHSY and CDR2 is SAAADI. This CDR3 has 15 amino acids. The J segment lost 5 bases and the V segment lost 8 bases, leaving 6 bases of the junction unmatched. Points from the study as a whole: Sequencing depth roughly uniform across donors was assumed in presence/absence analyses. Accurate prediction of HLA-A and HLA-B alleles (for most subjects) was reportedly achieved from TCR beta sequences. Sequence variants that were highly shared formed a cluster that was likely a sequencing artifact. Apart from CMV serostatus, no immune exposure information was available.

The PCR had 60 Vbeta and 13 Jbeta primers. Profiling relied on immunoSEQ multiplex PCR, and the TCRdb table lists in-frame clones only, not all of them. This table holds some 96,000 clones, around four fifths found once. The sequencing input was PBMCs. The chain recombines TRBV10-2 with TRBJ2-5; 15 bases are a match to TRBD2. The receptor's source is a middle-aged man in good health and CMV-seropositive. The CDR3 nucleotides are TGCGCCAGCCGGACTAGCGGGGGGGCGGTGGAGACCCAGTACTTC. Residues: CASRTSGGAVETQYF.